The T cell receptor beta chain under discussion was sequenced for a study of blood T cell repertoires in COVID-19. The overall study: Some COVID-19 samples were acute and others convalescent; all came from the United States, Italy and Spain.

V was clipped by 1 base and J by 5 bases, with 12 bases between them. The germline V gene has CDR1 SGHAT and CDR2 FQNNGV. The CDR3 consists of 15 residues. Original methodology: Reference gene primer amplification gave nucleated cell count estimates. TCRdb's copy holds only in-frame clones and misses some; the assay was immunoSEQ multiplex PCR. The V and J calls and the clone size are those of that table, but D and trimming were determined from the DNA. The sample lists 250,000 to 350,000 clones; 90% were seen once. Sequencing used PBMCs or T cells enriched from blood (not recorded which). The chain employs TRBV11-2 and TRBJ2-1; D is perhaps TRBD2 (6 bases). The sequence was collected from a woman younger than 30 with acute COVID-19. Here the CDR3 reads CASSLVSGLNNEQFF. The CDR3 region has the DNA TGTGCCAGCAGCTTAGTTTCGGGACTGAACAATGAGCAGTTCTTC.